A single sample is the source of the 26 T cell receptor beta chains below, sequenced in a study of T cells after yellow fever vaccination. TCRdb recomputed calls from the 5' RACE reads with MiXCR, one row per CDR3 protein. The table has hundreds of thousands of distinct CDR3 sequences, approximately 6% seen once. Source: PBMCs, taken 5 days after the yellow fever booster vaccination. These receptors came from a young man who received the YFV17D yellow fever vaccine.

This clonotype was seen many times. The J gene is TRBJ2-7, the V gene TRBV5-6; 8 positions agree with TRBD1. Unmatched junction bases numbered 5, after V lost 3 bases and J lost 3 bases. CDR3 length: 14 residues. In germline, CDR1 is SGHDT, CDR2 YYEEEE. The CDR3 spells CASSSDRAIYEQYF. CDR3 sequence (DNA): TGTGCCAGCAGCTCGGACAGGGCTATCTACGAGCAGTACTTC.

This clonotype was observed a handful of times. V usage is TRBV5-1 and J usage is TRBJ1-3, with D unresolved. V lost 5 bases, J lost 2 bases, and 11 bases lay in between. CDR3 length: 14 residues. CDR1 is SGHRS, CDR2 YFSETQ, per germline. The chain's CDR3 is CASRSGQPGNTIYF. CDR3 sequence (DNA): TGCGCCAGCAGATCCGGGCAGCCTGGAAACACCATATATTTT.

This clonotype showed up just a few times. V gene TRBV14 combines with J gene TRBJ2-3; weak D call: TRBD2 (6 bases). V dropped 7 bases and J dropped 7 bases, with 18 bases sitting between them. The CDR3 loop spans 14 amino acids. Germline V gives CDR1 SGHDN, CDR2 FVKESK. The DNA of the CDR3 is TGTGCCAGCAACCAGGGAGGCCCTAGAAATACGCAGTATTTT. Amino acid sequence: CASNQGGPRNTQYF.

The rearrangement links TRBV14 to TRBJ2-7, with D tentatively TRBD2 (7 bases). The CDR3 length is 17 residues. Trimming cost V 5 bases and J 2 bases, with 22 bases left between them. Germline CDR1 SGHDN, CDR2 FVKESK. The CDR3 DNA sequence: TGTGCCAGCAGCGAGGGAGGGGGAAGATTTAGACCCTACGAGCAGTACTTC. Protein sequence: CASSEGGGRFRPYEQYF.

The sample holds a few counts of this clonotype. This chain links TRBV7-2 with TRBJ2-3, with 11 bases identical to TRBD2. V shed 2 bases, J shed 5 bases, and the junction held 3 bases outside the gene matches. CDR3 length equals 15 residues. Germline V gene sequence: CDR1 SGHTA, CDR2 FQGNSA. CDR3: CASSLTSGSGDTQYF. The DNA of the CDR3 is TGTGCCAGCAGCTTAACTAGCGGGAGTGGAGATACGCAGTATTTT.

This clonotype was detected ten times or more. The J gene is TRBJ1-3, the V gene TRBV12-3 or TRBV12-4; D gene unclear. CDR3 length: 11 amino acids. The V and J ends lost 4 bases and 4 bases respectively, with 2 bases between them. In DNA form, the CDR3 reads TGTGCCAGCAGTTGGGGAAACACCATATATTTT. It specifies CASSWGNTIYF.

This clonotype was seen more than once but under ten times. The chain links TRBV24-1 to TRBJ2-3; D uncertain. V was cut by 10 bases and J by 0 bases, with 10 bases left in between. In germline, CDR1 is KGHDR, CDR2 SFDVKD. The CDR3 extends over 13 amino acids. Here the CDR3 DNA reads TGTGCCACTGCGACCGGGAGCACAGATACGCAGTATTTT. Translating it yields CATATGSTDTQYF.

As regards this clonotype: This may be a read error, as it is one base from a much larger clone. The DNA for the CDR3 is TGTGCCAGCAGCTTAGGGAGCCTTAGCAATGAGCAGTTCTTC. Amino acid sequence: CASSLGSLSNEQFF. The chain links TRBV7-9 to TRBJ2-1; the D is unclear. This CDR3 has 14 amino acids. CDR1 and CDR2 from the germline V gene are SEHNR and FQNEAQ (reference sequence). Trimming cost V 1 base and J 6 bases, with 10 bases left between them.

This clonotype turned up a few times. The gene calls are TRBV21-1 and TRBJ2-7. TRBV21-1 is a listed pseudogene. The CDR3 is 14 residues long. The CDR3 loop reads CASSKEAAYYEQYF. In nucleotides, the CDR3 is TGTGCCAGCAGCAAAGAGGCGGCCTACTACGAGCAGTACTTC.

In this sample, this clonotype turned up many times. This sequence joins TRBV20-1 and TRBJ1-1; D gene unclear. The germline gives CDR1 DFQATT, CDR2 SNEGSKA (reference sequence). CDR3 length equals 13 residues. The ends were cut back, 2 bases at V and 0 bases at J, with 7 bases in the middle. The CDR3 here is CSARQTMNTEAFF. The CDR3 nucleotides read TGCAGTGCTAGACAGACCATGAACACTGAAGCTTTCTTT.

This CDR3 reads CASGFFYEQYF. In nucleotides, the CDR3 is TGTGCCAGCGGGTTCTTCTACGAGCAGTACTTC. This rearrangement joins TRBV25-1 to TRBJ2-7; D uncertain. The germline V gene encodes CDR1 MGHDK and CDR2 SYGVNS. The ends were cut back, 8 bases at V and 3 bases at J, with 8 bases in the middle. The CDR3 covers 11 residues.

In its sample, this clonotype was seen a few times. V and J are TRBV5-6 and TRBJ1-2, with no clear D. V was pared by 3 bases and J by 8 bases, with 17 bases between. The CDR3 is 14 amino acids. Germline loops: CDR1 SGHDT, CDR2 YYEEEE. The CDR3 sequence is CASSSSGPLYGYTF. CDR3 nucleotide sequence: TGTGCCAGCAGCTCCAGCGGACCCCTATACGGCTACACCTTC.

This clonotype showed up just a few times. The J gene is TRBJ1-1, the V gene TRBV4-1; D is unresolved. CDR3 length: 12 amino acids. V was clipped by 0 bases and J by 1 base, with 0 bases between them. Germline loops: CDR1 MGHRA, CDR2 YSYEKL. CDR3 coding DNA: TGCGCCAGCAGCCAAGAGAACACTGAAGCTTTCTTT. This encodes CASSQENTEAFF.

In this sample, this clonotype turned up a few times. This sequence joins TRBV20-1 and TRBJ2-7; 8 bases are shared with TRBD2. J lost 1 base, V lost 6 bases, and 8 bases had no gene match. The germline V gene encodes CDR1 DFQATT and CDR2 SNEGSKA (reference sequence). The CDR3 sequence is 14 residues long. The CDR3 is CSAPMVAGSYEQYF. The CDR3 DNA sequence: TGCAGTGCCCCCATGGTAGCGGGGTCCTACGAGCAGTACTTC.

This clonotype was seen at least ten times. The chain couples TRBV20-1 to TRBJ2-1; TRBD2 agrees at 7 bases. The CDR3 contains 14 residues. The germline V gene has CDR1 DFQATT and CDR2 SNEGSKA (reference sequence). The CDR3 DNA reads TGCAGCTTAGCGGGTAGGAGCTCCTACAATGAGCAGTTCTTC. Protein sequence: CSLAGRSSYNEQFF.

About this clonotype itself: Given a much more abundant clone one base away, this may be a read error. The chain carries TRBV18 and TRBJ2-3; D is ambiguous. V was pared by 1 base and J by 0 bases, with 5 bases between. Germline CDR1 is KGHSH and CDR2 is LQKENI. The CDR3 covers 14 residues. CDR3 in amino acids: CASSPLHSTDTQYF. CDR3 nucleotides: TGTGCCAGCTCACCACTGCATAGCACAGATACGCAGTATTTT.

This clonotype was observed a handful of times. The rearrangement joins TRBV6-2 or TRBV6-3 to TRBJ2-4; D is unresolved. CDR1 and CDR2 from the germline V gene are MNHEY and SVGEGT. The germline V and J ends were trimmed by 0 bases and 2 bases, with 17 bases remaining between them. The CDR3 covers 18 residues. CDR3 DNA: TGTGCCAGCAGTTACTCGATTGACGGGTCGAAGACCAAAAACATTCAGTACTTC. Translating gives CASSYSIDGSKTKNIQYF.

This chain joins TRBV29-1 and TRBJ2-3, with TRBD2 matching over 14 bases. From germline, CDR1 is SQVTM and CDR2 ANQGSEA. This CDR3 is built from 19 residues. The J segment lost 4 bases and the V segment lost 0 bases, leaving 12 bases of the junction unmatched. CDR3 nucleotides: TGCAGCGTTGAAGAGCGGGGACTAGCGGGAGTTTTGGTTTCAGATACGCAGTATTTT. Translated: CSVEERGLAGVLVSDTQYF.

This clonotype came up many times. The rearrangement uses TRBV6-1 and TRBJ1-1, with D unresolved. V was clipped by 5 bases and J by 6 bases, with 16 bases between them. Germline values: CDR1 MNHNS, CDR2 SASEGT. The CDR3 covers 14 residues. This CDR3 is CASSPLGGGAEAFF. The CDR3 region has the DNA TGTGCCAGCAGTCCCCTCGGTGGTGGGGCTGAAGCTTTCTTT.

This clonotype was detected a few times. This rearrangement joins TRBV6-5 to TRBJ2-2; D unresolved. Per the germline V gene, CDR1 is MNHEY and CDR2 is SVGAGI. The V gene lost 2 bases and the J gene lost 6 bases, with 7 bases spanning the gap. The CDR3 has 13 residues. CDR3 region: CASSYVVAGELFF. For the CDR3, the DNA is TGTGCCAGCAGTTACGTCGTGGCCGGGGAGCTGTTTTTT.

V gene TRBV5-1 combines with J gene TRBJ2-3; the D gene could be TRBD1 or TRBD2 (5 bases each). Germline V gene data show CDR1 as SGHRS and CDR2 as YFSETQ. The CDR3 is 15 residues long. The germline V and J ends were trimmed by 4 bases and 3 bases, with 15 bases remaining between them. The CDR3 DNA reads as TGCGCCAGCAGCCCGACCATGGGGGAAACAGATACGCAGTATTTT. The encoded protein is CASSPTMGETDTQYF.

The rearrangement joins TRBV20-1 to TRBJ2-1; no reliable D call. The ends were cut back, 5 bases at V and 4 bases at J, with 18 bases in the middle. The CDR3 extends over 15 amino acids. Germline V gives CDR1 DFQATT, CDR2 SNEGSKA (reference sequence). The CDR3 sequence: CSAPSIPTDYNEQFF. In DNA form, the CDR3 reads TGCAGTGCTCCGTCCATCCCAACAGATTACAATGAGCAGTTCTTC.

This clonotype came up a few times. The chain links TRBV7-2 to TRBJ2-3; 8 bases line up with TRBD2. The CDR3 sequence is 17 residues long. The germline CDR1 and CDR2 sequences are SGHTA and FQGNSA. Trimming took 1 base from V and 4 from J; bases not matched to a gene: 10. CDR3 in amino acids: CASSLGSGLVLADTQYF. For the CDR3, the DNA is TGTGCCAGCAGCTTAGGGTCGGGACTAGTGTTGGCAGATACGCAGTATTTT.

V and J are TRBV7-9 and TRBJ2-2; D possibly corresponds to TRBD2 (5 bases). In germline, CDR1 is SEHNR, CDR2 FQNEAQ (reference sequence). Trimming stripped 0 bases from V and 1 base from J, with 9 bases between. This CDR3 is built from 16 residues. This chain's CDR3 is CASSLAPGWNTGELFF. The CDR3 nucleotides read TGTGCCAGCAGCTTAGCGCCGGGGTGGAACACCGGGGAGCTGTTTTTT. The full variable domain, with the rest looked up from reference TRBV7-9 and TRBJ2-2, is DTGVSQNPRHKITKRGQNVTFRCDPISEHNRLYWYRQTLGQGPEFLTYFQNEAQLEKSRLLSDRFSAERPKGSFSTLEIQRTEQGDSAMYLCASSLAPGWNTGELFFGEGSRLTVL.

Only a few counts were recorded for this clonotype. V gene TRBV7-9 combines with J gene TRBJ2-3; 8 positions agree with TRBD1. The CDR3 consists of 14 residues. CDR1 is SEHNR and CDR2 is FQNEAQ in the germline V gene (reference sequence). The V and J ends lost 5 bases and 13 bases, in that order; junction bases with no gene match: 14. In DNA form, the CDR3 reads TGTGCCAGCAGCGCATCGGACAGGGCCCTACGGAAGTATTTT. Its protein is CASSASDRALRKYF.

This chain connects TRBV6-5 to TRBJ2-2; 9 nucleotides match TRBD1. The CDR3 runs to 15 residues. Germline CDR1 is MNHEY and CDR2 is SVGAGI. After removal of 2 bases from V and 4 bases from J, the junction contained 2 bases not matched to a gene. The CDR3 region is CASSYADRGTGELFF. CDR3 sequence (DNA): TGTGCCAGCAGTTACGCGGACAGGGGCACCGGGGAGCTGTTTTTT.